The text below deals with one TCR beta chain. The sample originates from a study of control samples from healthy donors and cancer patients. Method: immunoSEQ multiplex PCR; TCRdb's copy keeps in-frame clones and lacks some. The data show about 26,000 clones, 75% to 85% seen once. Germline CDR1 reads SGHNT; CDR2 reads YYREEE (reference sequence). V was clipped by 0 bases and J by 9 bases, with 8 bases between them. The CDR3 has 12 residues. The sequence was collected from a man in his 60s with colorectal cancer. Specimen: PBMCs. V is TRBV5-4 and J is TRBJ2-3; D is unclear. This CDR3 reads CASSLALETQYF. Written as DNA, the CDR3 is TGTGCCAGCAGCTTGGCCCTGGAGACGCAGTATTTT.